This T cell receptor (beta chain) was found in a study of T-cell memory formation after mild COVID-19. Study context: TCR clusters mostly belonged to single donors. Overall study findings and caveats: Clones that contracted from day 15 to 85 had balanced CD4/CD8; later expanders were CD4+ biased. Within pre-infection memory, some responding clones were found, suggesting cross-reactive memory joined.

Germline CDR1 is DFQATT and CDR2 is SNEGSKA (reference sequence). V was clipped by 5 bases and J by 4 bases; unmatched bases: 10. The CDR3 is made up of 15 amino acids. This clonotype was observed at least ten times. As yet, its antigen is unknown. 5'RACE with constant-segment primers yielded barcoded, UMI-tagged TCR alpha and TCR beta cDNA libraries. TCRdb reprocessed the 5' RACE reads via MiXCR and lists one record per CDR3 protein. The sample contains approximately 40,000 distinct CDR3 sequences, about an eighth of which appear only once. The genes are TRBV20-1 and TRBJ2-3; 9 bases match TRBD2. This clonotype was sampled from a man aged 18 to 35 who had mild COVID-19 (a few samples of this study predate the infection). Cell type and time point are not known. Sequenced material: PBMCs or a T cell subset sorted from them (not recorded which). CDR3 region: CSAGQIGGGADTQYF. The CDR3 DNA follows: TGCAGTGCTGGACAGATCGGCGGGGGGGCAGATACGCAGTATTTT.